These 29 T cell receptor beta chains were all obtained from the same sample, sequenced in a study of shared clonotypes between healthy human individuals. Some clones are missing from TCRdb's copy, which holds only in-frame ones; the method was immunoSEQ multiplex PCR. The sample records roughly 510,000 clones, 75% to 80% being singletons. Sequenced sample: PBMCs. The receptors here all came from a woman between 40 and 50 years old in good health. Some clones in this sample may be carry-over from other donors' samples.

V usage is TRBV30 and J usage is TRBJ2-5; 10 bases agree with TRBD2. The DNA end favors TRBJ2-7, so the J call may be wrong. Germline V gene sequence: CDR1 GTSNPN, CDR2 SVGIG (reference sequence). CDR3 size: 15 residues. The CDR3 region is CAWSEGGLASSEQYF. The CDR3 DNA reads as TGTGCCTGGAGTGAGGGGGGACTAGCGTCGTCCGAGCAGTACTTC.

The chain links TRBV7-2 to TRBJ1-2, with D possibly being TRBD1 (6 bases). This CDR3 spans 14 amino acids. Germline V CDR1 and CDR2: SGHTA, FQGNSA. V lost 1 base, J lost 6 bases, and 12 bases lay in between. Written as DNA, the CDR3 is TGTGCCAGCAGCTTAGTTCGGGGGCAGAATGGCTACACCTTC. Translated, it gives CASSLVRGQNGYTF.

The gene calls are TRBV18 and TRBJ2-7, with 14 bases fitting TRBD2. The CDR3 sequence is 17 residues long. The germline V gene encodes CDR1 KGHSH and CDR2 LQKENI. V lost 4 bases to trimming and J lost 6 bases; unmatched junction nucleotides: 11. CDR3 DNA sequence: TGTGCCAGCTCACGTGGGACTAGCGGGAGTCTAATCTCCGAGCAGTACTTC. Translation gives CASSRGTSGSLISEQYF.

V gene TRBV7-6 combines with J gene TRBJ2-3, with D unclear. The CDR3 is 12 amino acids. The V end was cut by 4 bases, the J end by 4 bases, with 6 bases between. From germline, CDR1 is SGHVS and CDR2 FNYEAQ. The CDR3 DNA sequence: TGTGCCAGCAGCTACCAGTCAGATACGCAGTATTTT. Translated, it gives CASSYQSDTQYF.

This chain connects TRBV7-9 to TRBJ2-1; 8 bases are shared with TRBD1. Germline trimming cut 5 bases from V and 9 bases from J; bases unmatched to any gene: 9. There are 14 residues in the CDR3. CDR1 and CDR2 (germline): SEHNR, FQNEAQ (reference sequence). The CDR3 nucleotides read TGTGCCAGCAGCACCAGGGGGCAGGCGGGTGAGCAGTTCTTC. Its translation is CASSTRGQAGEQFF.

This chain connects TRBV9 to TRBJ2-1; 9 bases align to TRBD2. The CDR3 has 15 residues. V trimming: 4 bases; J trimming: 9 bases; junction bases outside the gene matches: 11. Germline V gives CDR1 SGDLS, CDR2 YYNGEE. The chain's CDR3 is CASSLSGRVGFEQFF. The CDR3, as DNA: TGTGCCAGCAGCCTTAGCGGGAGAGTAGGTTTTGAGCAGTTCTTC.

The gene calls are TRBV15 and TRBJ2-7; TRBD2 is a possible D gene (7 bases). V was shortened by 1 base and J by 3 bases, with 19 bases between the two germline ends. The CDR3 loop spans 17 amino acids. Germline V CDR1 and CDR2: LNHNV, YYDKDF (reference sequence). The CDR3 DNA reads TGTGCCACCAGCAGAGCCCTAGGGGGGGCCCATCGCTACGAGCAGTACTTC. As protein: CATSRALGGAHRYEQYF.

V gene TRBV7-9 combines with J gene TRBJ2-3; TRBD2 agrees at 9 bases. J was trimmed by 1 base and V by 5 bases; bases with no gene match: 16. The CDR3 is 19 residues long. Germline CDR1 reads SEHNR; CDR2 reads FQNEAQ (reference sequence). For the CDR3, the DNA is TGTGCCAGCAGCCCGCGGGCTAGCGGGATAGTCATGGGCACAGATACGCAGTATTTT. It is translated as CASSPRASGIVMGTDTQYF.

This CDR3 is CASSPRRQTNTGELFF. DNA for the CDR3: TGTGCCAGCTCACCACGTCGGCAGACGAACACCGGGGAGCTGTTTTTT. The chain links TRBV18 to TRBJ2-2; the D is unclear. The V and J ends lost 1 base and 0 bases respectively, with 9 bases between them. The CDR3 totals 16 residues. The germline gives CDR1 KGHSH, CDR2 LQKENI.

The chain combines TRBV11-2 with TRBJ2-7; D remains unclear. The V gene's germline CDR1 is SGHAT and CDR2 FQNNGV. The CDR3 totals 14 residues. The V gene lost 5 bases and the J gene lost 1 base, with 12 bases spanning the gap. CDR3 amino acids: CASSPLKESYEQYF. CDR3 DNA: TGTGCCAGCAGCCCTCTAAAAGAATCCTACGAGCAGTACTTC. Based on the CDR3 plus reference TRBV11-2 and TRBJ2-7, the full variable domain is EAGVAQSPRYKIIEKRQSVAFWCNPISGHATLYWYQQILGQGPKLLIQFQNNGVVDDSQLPKDRFSAERLKGVDSTLKIQPAKLEDSAVYLCASSPLKESYEQYFGPGTRLTVT.

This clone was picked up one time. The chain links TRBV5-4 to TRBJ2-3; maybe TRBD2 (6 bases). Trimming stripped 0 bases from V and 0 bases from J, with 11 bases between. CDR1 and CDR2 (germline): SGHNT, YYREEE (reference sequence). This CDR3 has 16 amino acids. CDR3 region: CASSLAAGLSTDTQYF. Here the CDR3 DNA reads TGTGCCAGCAGCTTGGCGGCGGGGCTAAGCACAGATACGCAGTATTTT.

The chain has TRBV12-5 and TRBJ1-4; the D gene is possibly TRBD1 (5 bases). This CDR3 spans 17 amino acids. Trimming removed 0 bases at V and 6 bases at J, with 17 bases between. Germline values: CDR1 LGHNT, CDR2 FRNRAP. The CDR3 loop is CASGLVRATEGDEKLFF. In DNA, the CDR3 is TGTGCTAGTGGTTTGGTACGGGCGACCGAAGGGGATGAAAAACTGTTTTTT.

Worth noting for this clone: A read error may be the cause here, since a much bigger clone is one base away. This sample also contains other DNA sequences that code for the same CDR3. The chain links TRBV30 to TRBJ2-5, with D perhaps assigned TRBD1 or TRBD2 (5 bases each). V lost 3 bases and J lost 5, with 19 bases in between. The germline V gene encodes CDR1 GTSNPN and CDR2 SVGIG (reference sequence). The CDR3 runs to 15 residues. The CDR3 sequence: CAWSVRSSWGETQYF. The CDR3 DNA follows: TGTGCCTGGAGCGTAAGGTCCTCCTGGGGGGAGACCCAGTACTTC.

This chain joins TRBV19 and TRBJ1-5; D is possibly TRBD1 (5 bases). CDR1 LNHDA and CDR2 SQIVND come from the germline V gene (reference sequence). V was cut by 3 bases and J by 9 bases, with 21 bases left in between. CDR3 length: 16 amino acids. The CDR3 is CASSIHGTGTSGPQHF. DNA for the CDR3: TGTGCCAGTAGTATCCACGGGACGGGTACGTCTGGGCCCCAGCATTTT.

DNA for the CDR3: TGTGCCAGCAGCCCGGACAGGGGGAACACCATATATTTT. Protein sequence: CASSPDRGNTIYF. The V and J genes are TRBV4-2 and TRBJ1-3; TRBD1 agrees at 10 bases. Germline V gives CDR1 LGHNA, CDR2 YNFKEQ. With V trimmed by 4 bases and J by 7 bases, 1 base remained unmatched. The CDR3 length is 13 residues.

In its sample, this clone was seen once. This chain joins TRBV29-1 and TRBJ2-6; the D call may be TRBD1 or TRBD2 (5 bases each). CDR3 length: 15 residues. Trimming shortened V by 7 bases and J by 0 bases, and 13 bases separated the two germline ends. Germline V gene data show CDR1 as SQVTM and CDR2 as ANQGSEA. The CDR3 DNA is TGCAGCGCCCGGGACCCGAACTCTGGGGCCAACGTCCTGACTTTC. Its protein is CSARDPNSGANVLTF.

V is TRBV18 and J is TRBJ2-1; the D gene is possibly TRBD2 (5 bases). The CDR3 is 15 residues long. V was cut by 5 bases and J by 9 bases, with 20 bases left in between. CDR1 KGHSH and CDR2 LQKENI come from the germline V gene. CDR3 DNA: TGTGCCAGCTCATCACTAGGGCGCGTAGATTCTGAGCAGTTCTTC. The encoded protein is CASSSLGRVDSEQFF.

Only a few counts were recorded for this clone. The CDR3 protein is CASSWSGGFGAEAFF. CDR3 bases: TGTGCCAGCAGCTGGAGTGGAGGCTTTGGGGCTGAAGCTTTCTTT. The chain recombines TRBV7-9 with TRBJ1-1, with no clear D. This CDR3 spans 15 amino acids. Germline V lookup: CDR1 SEHNR, CDR2 FQNEAQ (reference sequence). V lost 4 bases, J lost 6 bases, and 18 bases lay in between.

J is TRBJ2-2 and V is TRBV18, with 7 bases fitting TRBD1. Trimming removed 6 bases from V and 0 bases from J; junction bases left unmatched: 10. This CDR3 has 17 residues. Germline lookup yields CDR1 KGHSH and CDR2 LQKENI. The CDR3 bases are TGTGCCAGCTCTGAGCTACCTCAGGGGGCGAACACCGGGGAGCTGTTTTTT. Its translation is CASSELPQGANTGELFF.

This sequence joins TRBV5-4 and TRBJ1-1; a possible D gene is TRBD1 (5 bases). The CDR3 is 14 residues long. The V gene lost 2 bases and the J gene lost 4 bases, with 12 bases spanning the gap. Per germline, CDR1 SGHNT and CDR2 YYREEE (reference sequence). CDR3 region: CASSLTQDSTEAFF. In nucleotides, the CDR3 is TGTGCCAGCAGCTTAACACAGGATAGCACTGAAGCTTTCTTT.

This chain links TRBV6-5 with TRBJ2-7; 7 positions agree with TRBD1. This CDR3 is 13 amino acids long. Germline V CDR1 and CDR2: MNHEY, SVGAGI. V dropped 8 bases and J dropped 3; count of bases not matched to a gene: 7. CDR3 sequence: CASLRAGGYEQYF. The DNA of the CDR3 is TGTGCCAGCCTCCGGGCAGGGGGCTACGAGCAGTACTTC.

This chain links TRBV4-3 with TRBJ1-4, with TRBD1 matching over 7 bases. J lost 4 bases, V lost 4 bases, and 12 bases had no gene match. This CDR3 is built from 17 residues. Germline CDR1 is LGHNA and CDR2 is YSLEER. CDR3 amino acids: CASSRDLNRGINEKLFF. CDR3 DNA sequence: TGCGCCAGCAGCCGAGACCTCAACAGGGGTATTAATGAAAAACTGTTTTTT.

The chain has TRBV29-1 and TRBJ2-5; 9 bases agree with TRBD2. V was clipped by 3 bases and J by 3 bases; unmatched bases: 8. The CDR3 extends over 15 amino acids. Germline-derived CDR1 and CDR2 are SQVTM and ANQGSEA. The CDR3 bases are TGCAGCGTTGACGTAGCGGGGGTAACAGAAGAGACCCAGTACTTC. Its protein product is CSVDVAGVTEETQYF.

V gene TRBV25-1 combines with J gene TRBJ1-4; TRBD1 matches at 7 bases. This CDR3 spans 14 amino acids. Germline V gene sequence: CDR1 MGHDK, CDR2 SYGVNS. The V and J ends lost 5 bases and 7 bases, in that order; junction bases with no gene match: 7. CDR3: CASSQNRGGEKLFF. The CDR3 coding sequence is TGTGCCAGCAGTCAAAACAGGGGCGGTGAAAAACTGTTTTTT.

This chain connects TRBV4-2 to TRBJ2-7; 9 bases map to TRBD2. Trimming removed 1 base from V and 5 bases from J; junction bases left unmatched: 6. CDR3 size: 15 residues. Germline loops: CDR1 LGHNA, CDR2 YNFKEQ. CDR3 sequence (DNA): TGTGCCAGCAGCCAAGCCCTTGCTAGCGGGAACGAGCAGTACTTC. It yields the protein CASSQALASGNEQYF.

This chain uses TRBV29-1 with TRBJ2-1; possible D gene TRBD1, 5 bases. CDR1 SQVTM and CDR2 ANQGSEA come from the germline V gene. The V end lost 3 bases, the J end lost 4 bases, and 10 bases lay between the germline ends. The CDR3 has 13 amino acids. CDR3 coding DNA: TGCAGCGTTGATAGGAGACAGTACAATGAGCAGTTCTTC. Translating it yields CSVDRRQYNEQFF.

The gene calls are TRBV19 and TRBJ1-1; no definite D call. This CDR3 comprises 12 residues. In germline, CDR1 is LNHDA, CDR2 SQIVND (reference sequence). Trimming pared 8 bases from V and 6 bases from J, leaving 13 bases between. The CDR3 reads CASFGGRPEAFF. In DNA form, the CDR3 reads TGTGCCAGTTTCGGCGGGAGACCTGAAGCTTTCTTT.

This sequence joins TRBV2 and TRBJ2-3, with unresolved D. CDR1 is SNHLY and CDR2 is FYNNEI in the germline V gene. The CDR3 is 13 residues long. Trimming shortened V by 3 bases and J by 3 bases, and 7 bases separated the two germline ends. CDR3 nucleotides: TGTGCCAGCAGTGAGTTCGAGACAGATACGCAGTATTTT. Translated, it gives CASSEFETDTQYF.

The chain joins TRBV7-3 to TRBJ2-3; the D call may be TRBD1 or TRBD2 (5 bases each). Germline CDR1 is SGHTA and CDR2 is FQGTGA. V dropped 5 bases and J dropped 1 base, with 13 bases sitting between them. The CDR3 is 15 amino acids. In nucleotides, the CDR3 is TGTGCCAGCAGCCCCCCGGGGCACGGCACAGATACGCAGTATTTT. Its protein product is CASSPPGHGTDTQYF.